A single sample gave rise to the 15 T cell receptor beta chains below, sequenced in a study of T cells after yellow fever vaccination. A single record per CDR3 protein comes from TCRdb applying MiXCR to the 5' RACE reads. The profile covers 170,000 or so distinct CDR3 sequences, with approximately 6.2% appearing a single time and just under 3% taken by the ten largest. This specimen consisted of CD4+ T cells sorted from PBMCs, obtained on the day of the first yellow fever vaccination. The receptors stem from a man between 18 and 35 years old who received the YFV17D yellow fever vaccine.

This clonotype was counted at least ten times. This sequence joins TRBV5-4 and TRBJ2-7, with 7 bases identical to TRBD1. Trimming at V came to 0 bases and at J to 5 bases, leaving 11 bases not matched to a gene. The germline V gene has CDR1 SGHNT and CDR2 YYREEE (reference sequence). CDR3 size: 16 residues. The CDR3 protein is CASSLARDSQVNEQYF. CDR3 DNA sequence: TGTGCCAGCAGCTTGGCCCGGGACAGTCAGGTTAACGAGCAGTACTTC. Using reference TRBV5-4 and TRBJ2-7 for the parts outside the CDR3, the full variable domain is ETGVTQSPTHLIKTRGQQVTLRCSSQSGHNTVSWYQQALGQGPQFIFQYYREEENGRGNFPPRFSGLQFPNYSSELNVNALELDDSALYLCASSLARDSQVNEQYFGPGTRLTVT.

This clonotype has ten or more counts. The chain has TRBV4-2 and TRBJ2-3; the match to TRBD2 covers 10 bases. CDR3 length equals 17 residues. V dropped 1 base and J dropped 6; count of bases not matched to a gene: 10. Per germline, CDR1 LGHNA and CDR2 YNFKEQ. The CDR3 DNA reads TGTGCCAGCAGCCAAGGAAGCGGGGGGGCCTTAGGGGATACGCAGTATTTT. Translated, it gives CASSQGSGGALGDTQYF.

The sample holds many counts of this clonotype. V is TRBV2 and J is TRBJ1-5; no clear D. The CDR3 spans 14 residues. Germline V gives CDR1 SNHLY, CDR2 FYNNEI. The CDR3 sequence: CASAGSLSNQPQHF. The CDR3 coding sequence is TGTGCTTCTGCAGGTTCACTTAGCAATCAGCCCCAGCATTTT.

This clonotype was recorded a few times. The chain couples TRBV5-1 to TRBJ2-7, with D unclear. V lost 4 bases, J lost 12 bases, and 17 bases lay in between. The CDR3 runs to 12 residues. Germline V CDR1 and CDR2: SGHRS, YFSETQ. CDR3 in DNA: TGCGCCAGCAGCCCGTACTCCGGACCTGCGTACTTC. Translation: CASSPYSGPAYF.

This chain uses TRBV20-1 with TRBJ2-1; TRBD2 matches at 12 bases. CDR3 length: 14 amino acids. The ends lost 5 bases at V and 6 bases at J; junction bases unmatched: 5. Germline loops: CDR1 DFQATT, CDR2 SNEGSKA (reference sequence). CDR3 sequence: CSALPGLAGNEQFF. The DNA for the CDR3 is TGCAGTGCTTTACCGGGACTAGCGGGCAATGAGCAGTTCTTC.

This clonotype was seen at least ten times. V and J are TRBV6-5 and TRBJ2-5; tentatively, D is TRBD2 (7 bases). Germline V gene lookup returns CDR1 MNHEY and CDR2 SVGAGI. The V gene lost 6 bases and the J gene lost 5 bases, with 22 bases spanning the gap. CDR3 length: 16 residues. The CDR3: CASRGAAAGKEETQYF. As DNA, the CDR3 is TGTGCCAGCAGGGGGGCTGCAGCGGGGAAGGAGGAGACCCAGTACTTC.

This sequence joins TRBV7-8 and TRBJ2-1, with D tentatively TRBD1 (5 bases). CDR3 size: 15 residues. V gave up 1 base and J gave up 8 bases, with 15 bases separating them. CDR1 is SGHVS and CDR2 is FQNEAQ in the germline V gene. The CDR3: CASSLVMGPRDEQFF. The CDR3, as DNA: TGTGCCAGCAGCTTAGTGATGGGGCCCCGAGATGAGCAGTTCTTC.

This clonotype was seen more than once but under ten times. The genes are TRBV5-1 and TRBJ1-1, with D unresolved. The CDR3 has 11 amino acids. Trimming pared 4 bases from V and 7 bases from J, leaving 8 bases between. In germline, CDR1 is SGHRS, CDR2 YFSETQ. This CDR3 is CASSQMGEAFF. Written as DNA, the CDR3 is TGCGCCAGCAGCCAGATGGGTGAAGCTTTCTTT. Supplemented by reference TRBV5-1 and TRBJ1-1, the full variable domain reads KAGVTQTPRYLIKTRGQQVTLSCSPISGHRSVSWYQQTPGQGLQFLFEYFSETQRNKGNFPGRFSGRQFSNSRSEMNVSTLELGDSALYLCASSQMGEAFFGQGTRLTVV.

This clonotype was counted only a few times. The J gene is TRBJ2-3, the V gene TRBV27; 9 nucleotides match TRBD2. This CDR3 is 16 amino acids long. The trim removed 5 bases at V and 6 bases at J, leaving 12 bases unmatched. Germline V CDR1 and CDR2: MNHEY, SMNVEV (reference sequence). CDR3 residues: CASSAAAGGPVDTQYF. For the CDR3, the DNA is TGTGCCAGCAGTGCCGCCGCGGGGGGGCCGGTGGATACGCAGTATTTT.

This clonotype was seen at least ten times. The chain recombines TRBV7-9 with TRBJ2-5; TRBD1 agrees at 8 bases. V lost 7 bases to trimming and J lost 1 base; unmatched junction nucleotides: 8. The CDR3 runs 15 residues. Germline CDR1 reads SEHNR; CDR2 reads FQNEAQ (reference sequence). CDR3 DNA: TGTGCCAGCAATGGTATTGGGACAGGCCAAGAGACCCAGTACTTC. It translates to CASNGIGTGQETQYF.

This chain joins TRBV28 and TRBJ2-4; D unresolved. V was pared by 2 bases and J by 5 bases, with 10 bases between. Germline CDR1 MDHEN, CDR2 SYDVKM. The CDR3 has 14 amino acids. The CDR3 here is CASSLHSKENIQYF. The DNA of the CDR3 is TGTGCCAGCAGTTTACACAGCAAGGAAAACATTCAGTACTTC.

Only a few counts were recorded for this clonotype. This chain connects TRBV7-9 to TRBJ1-4, with 7 positions matching TRBD1. V gave up 2 bases and J gave up 0 bases; unmatched junction bases: 6. This CDR3 region has 17 residues. CDR1 and CDR2 (germline): SEHNR, FQNEAQ (reference sequence). This chain's CDR3 is CASSLRGGAPTNEKLFF. The DNA for the CDR3 is TGTGCCAGCAGCTTAAGAGGGGGCGCCCCAACTAATGAAAAACTGTTTTTT.

This clonotype has a handful of counts. V and J are TRBV7-9 and TRBJ2-5, with a weak D call TRBD1 (5 bases). Between the trimmed V and J ends, which lost 1 base and 6 bases, there was a span of 9 bases. Germline values: CDR1 SEHNR, CDR2 FQNEAQ (reference sequence). The CDR3 extends over 13 amino acids. The CDR3 loop reads CASSLVGPQTQYF. The CDR3 nucleotides read TGTGCCAGCAGCTTAGTGGGGCCACAGACCCAGTACTTC.

In regard to this clonotype: A read error may explain this, as a much larger clone is one base away. This chain's CDR3 is CASSQEMRGYGNTIYF. In nucleotides, the CDR3 is TGTGCCAGCAGCCAAGAAATGCGGGGATATGGGAACACCATATATTTT. The gene calls are TRBV4-2 and TRBJ1-3; no clear D gene. Germline lookup yields CDR1 LGHNA and CDR2 YNFKEQ. V lost 0 bases and J lost 7, with 16 bases in between. This CDR3 has 16 residues.

This clonotype was counted at least ten times. V and J are TRBV10-3 and TRBJ2-3, with 8 positions matching TRBD2. Germline V gene lookup returns CDR1 ENHRY and CDR2 SYGVKD. The CDR3 sequence is 14 residues long. The ends lost 10 bases at V and 2 bases at J; junction bases unmatched: 8. CDR3 in amino acids: CATLLADFTDTQYF. The CDR3 nucleotides are TGTGCCACCTTACTAGCGGATTTCACAGATACGCAGTATTTT.